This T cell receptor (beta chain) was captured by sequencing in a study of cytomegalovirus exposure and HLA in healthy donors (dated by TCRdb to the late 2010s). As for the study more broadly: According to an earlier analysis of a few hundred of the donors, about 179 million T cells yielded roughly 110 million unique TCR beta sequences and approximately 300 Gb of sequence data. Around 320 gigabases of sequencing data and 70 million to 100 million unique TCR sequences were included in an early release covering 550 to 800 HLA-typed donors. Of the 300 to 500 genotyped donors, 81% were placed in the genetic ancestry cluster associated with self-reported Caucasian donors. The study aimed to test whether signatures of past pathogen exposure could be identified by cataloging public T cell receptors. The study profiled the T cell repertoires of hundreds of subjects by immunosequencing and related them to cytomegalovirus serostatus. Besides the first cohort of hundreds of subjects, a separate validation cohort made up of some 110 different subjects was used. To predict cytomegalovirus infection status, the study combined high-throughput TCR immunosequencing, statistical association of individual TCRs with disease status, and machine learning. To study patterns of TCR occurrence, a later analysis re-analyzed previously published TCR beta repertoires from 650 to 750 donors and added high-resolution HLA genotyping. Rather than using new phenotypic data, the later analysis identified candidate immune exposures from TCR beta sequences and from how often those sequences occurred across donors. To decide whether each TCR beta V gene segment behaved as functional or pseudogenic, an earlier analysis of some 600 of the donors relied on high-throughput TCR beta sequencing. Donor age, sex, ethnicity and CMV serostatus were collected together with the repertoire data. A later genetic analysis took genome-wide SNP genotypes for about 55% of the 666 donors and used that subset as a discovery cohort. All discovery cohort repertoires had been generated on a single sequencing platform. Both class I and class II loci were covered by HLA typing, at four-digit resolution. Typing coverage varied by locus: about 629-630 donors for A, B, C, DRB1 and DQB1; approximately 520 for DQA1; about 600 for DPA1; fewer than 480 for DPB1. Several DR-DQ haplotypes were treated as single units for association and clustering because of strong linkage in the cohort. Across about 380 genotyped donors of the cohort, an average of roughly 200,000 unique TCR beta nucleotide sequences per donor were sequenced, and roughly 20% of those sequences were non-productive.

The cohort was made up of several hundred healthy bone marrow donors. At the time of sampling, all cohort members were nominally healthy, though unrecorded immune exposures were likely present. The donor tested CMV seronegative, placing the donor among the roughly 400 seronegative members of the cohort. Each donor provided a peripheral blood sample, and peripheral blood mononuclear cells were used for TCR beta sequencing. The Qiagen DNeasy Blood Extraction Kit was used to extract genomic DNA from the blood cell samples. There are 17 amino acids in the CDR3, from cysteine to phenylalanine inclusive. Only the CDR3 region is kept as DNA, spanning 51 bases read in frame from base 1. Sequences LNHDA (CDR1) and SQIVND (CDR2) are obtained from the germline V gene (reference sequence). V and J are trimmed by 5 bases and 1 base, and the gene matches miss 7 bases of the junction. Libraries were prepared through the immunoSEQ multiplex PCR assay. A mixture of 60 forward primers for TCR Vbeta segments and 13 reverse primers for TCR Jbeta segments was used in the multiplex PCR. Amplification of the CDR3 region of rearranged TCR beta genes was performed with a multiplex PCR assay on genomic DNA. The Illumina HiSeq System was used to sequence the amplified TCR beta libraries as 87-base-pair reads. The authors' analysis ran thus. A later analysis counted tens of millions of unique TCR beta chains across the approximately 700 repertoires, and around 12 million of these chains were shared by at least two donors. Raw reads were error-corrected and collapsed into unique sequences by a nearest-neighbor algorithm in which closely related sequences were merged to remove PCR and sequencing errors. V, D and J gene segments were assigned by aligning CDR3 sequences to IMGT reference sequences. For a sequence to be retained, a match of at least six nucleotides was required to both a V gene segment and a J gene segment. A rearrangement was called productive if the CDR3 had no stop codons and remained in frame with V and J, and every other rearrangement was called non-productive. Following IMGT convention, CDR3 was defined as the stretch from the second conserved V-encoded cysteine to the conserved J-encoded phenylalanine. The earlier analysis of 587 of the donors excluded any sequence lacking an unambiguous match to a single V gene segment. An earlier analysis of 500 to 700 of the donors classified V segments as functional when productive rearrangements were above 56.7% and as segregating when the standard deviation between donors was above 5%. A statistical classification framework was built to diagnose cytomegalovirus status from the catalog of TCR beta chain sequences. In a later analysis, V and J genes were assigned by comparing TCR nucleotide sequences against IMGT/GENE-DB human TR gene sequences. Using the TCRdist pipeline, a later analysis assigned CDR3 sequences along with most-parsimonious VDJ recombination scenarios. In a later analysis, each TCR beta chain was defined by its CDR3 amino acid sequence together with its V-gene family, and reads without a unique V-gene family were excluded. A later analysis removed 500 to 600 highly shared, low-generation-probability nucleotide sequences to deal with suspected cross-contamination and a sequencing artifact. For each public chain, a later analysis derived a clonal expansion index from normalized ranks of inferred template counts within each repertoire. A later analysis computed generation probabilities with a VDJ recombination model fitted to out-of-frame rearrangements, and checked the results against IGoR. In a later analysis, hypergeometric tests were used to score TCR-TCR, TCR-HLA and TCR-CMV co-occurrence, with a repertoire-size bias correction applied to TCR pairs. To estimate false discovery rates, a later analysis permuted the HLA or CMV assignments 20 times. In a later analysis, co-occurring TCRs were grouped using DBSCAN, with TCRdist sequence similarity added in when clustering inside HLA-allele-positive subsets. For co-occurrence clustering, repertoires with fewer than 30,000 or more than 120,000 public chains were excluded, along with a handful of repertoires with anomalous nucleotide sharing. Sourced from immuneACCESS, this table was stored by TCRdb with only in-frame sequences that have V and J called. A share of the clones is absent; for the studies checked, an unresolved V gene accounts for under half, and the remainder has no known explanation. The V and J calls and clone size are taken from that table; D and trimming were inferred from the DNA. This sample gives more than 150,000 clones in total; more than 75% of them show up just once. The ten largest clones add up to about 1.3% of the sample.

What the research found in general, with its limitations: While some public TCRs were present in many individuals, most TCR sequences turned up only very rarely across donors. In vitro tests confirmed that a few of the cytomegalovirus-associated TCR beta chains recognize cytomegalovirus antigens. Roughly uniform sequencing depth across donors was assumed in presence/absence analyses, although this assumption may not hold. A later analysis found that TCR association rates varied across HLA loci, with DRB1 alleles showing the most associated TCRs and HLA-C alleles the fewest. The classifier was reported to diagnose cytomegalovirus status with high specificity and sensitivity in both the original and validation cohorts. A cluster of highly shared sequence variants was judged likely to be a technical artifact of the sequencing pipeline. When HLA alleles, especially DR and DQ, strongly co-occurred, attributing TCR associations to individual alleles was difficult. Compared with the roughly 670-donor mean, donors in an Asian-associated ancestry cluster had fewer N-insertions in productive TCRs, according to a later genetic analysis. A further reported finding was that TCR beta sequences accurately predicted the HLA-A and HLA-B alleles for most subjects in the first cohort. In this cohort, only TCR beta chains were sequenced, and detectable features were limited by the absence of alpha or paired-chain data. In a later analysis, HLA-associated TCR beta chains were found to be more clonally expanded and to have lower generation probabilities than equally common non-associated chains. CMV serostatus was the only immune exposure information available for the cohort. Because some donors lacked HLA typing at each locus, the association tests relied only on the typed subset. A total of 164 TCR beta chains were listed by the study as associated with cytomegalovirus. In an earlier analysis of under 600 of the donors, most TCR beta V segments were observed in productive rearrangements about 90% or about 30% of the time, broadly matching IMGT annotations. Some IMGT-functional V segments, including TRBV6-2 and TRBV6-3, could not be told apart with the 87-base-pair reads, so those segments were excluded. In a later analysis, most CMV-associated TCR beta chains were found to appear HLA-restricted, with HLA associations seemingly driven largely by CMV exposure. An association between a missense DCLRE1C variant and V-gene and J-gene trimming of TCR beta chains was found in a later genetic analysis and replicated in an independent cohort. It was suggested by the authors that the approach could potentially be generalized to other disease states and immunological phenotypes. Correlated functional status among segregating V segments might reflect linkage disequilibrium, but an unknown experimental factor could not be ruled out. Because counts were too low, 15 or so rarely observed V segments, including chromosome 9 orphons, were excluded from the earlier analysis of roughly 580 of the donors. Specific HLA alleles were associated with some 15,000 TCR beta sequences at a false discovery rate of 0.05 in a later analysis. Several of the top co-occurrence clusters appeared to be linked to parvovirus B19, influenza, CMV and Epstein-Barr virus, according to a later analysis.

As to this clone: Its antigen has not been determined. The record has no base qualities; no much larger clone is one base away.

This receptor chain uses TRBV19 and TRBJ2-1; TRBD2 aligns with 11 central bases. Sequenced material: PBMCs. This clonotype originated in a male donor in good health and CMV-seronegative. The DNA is TGTGCCAGTAGTTCAACCCTAGCGGGAGGTTCCTACAATGAGCAGTTCTTC. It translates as CASSSTLAGGSYNEQFF.